The T cell receptor (beta chain) described here comes from a study of control samples from healthy donors and cancer patients. This CDR3 is 13 amino acids long. The V and J ends lost 2 bases and 8 bases respectively, with 10 bases between them. The V gene's germline CDR1 is SGHTS and CDR2 YDEGEE. The protocol was immunoSEQ multiplex PCR, while the TCRdb copy is restricted to in-frame clones and leaves out a portion. The sample includes around 170,000 clones, around 94% of them seen just once. This chain connects TRBV5-8 to TRBJ1-4; D gene uncertain. This receptor was obtained from a man aged 25-45 years in good health. The sequencing input was blood. CDR3 protein: CASSFYGREKLFF. The CDR3 nucleotides are TGTGCCAGCAGCTTTTATGGGAGGGAAAAACTGTTTTTT.